This T cell receptor beta chain was captured in a study of T cells after yellow fever vaccination. General study results and limits: Any FACS-sorted repertoire could hold abundant clonotypes that contaminate it from the bulk population. In post-booster samples, most primary-vaccination clones reappeared (roughly 96% CD4, nearly 90% CD8).

With respect to this clonotype: As yet, its antigen is unknown.

CDR1 LGHNA and CDR2 YSLEER come from the germline V gene. This CDR3 region has 14 residues. V lost 2 bases, J lost 5 bases, and 3 bases stayed unmatched. Template switching with 5'RACE generated the TCR cDNA and added a universal primer site and UMIs. TCRdb reanalysed the 5' RACE reads using MiXCR and keeps one entry per CDR3 protein. Of roughly 340,000 distinct CDR3 sequences listed, roughly 4% were seen once; the top ten hold more than 20%. The TCR originated in a man aged 18 to 35 who received the YFV17D yellow fever vaccine. The chain recombines TRBV4-3 with TRBJ1-5, with 7 bases aligning to TRBD1. The material sequenced was PBMCs, taken 5 days after the yellow fever booster vaccination. CDR3 nucleotides: TGCGCCAGCAGCCAAAATCAGGGGGATCAGCCCCAGCATTTT. It translates to CASSQNQGDQPQHF.